This T cell receptor beta chain is drawn from a study of post-analysis software for immune sequencing data. The sample holds many counts of this clonotype. Its matching antigen is unknown. Study results and limitations: Controls showed significantly higher normalized Chao1 diversity than did multiple sclerosis patients. TRBV5-6, TRBV5-1 and TRBV20-1 were among roughly 5 TRBV segments more frequent in patients than controls. F measure showed strong co-clustering of same-batch samples.

Built from TCR beta cDNA, the libraries had unique molecular identifiers in them. TCRdb redid the calling of the PCR reads with MiXCR, one entry per CDR3 protein. The repertoire includes a few hundred thousand distinct CDR3 sequences, over 30% of them detected once, and approximately 7.1% sits in the top ten. There are 15 residues in the CDR3. Germline assignment: CDR1 SGHTA and CDR2 FQGNSA. The V gene end was trimmed by 5 bases and the J gene end by 3 bases; junction bases not matched to a gene: 2. The clonotype comes from a girl under 10 years old with multiple sclerosis. Sequenced: blood. The chain links TRBV7-2 to TRBJ2-5, with 14 bases fitting TRBD2. CDR3 bases: TGTGCCAGCAGCCGGGGACTAGCGGGAGAAGAGACCCAGTACTTC. Encoded protein: CASSRGLAGEETQYF.